One and the same sample provided the 28 T cell receptor beta chains below, sequenced in a study of cytomegalovirus exposure and HLA in healthy donors. PCR used 60 Vbeta primers and 13 Jbeta primers. Only in-frame clones appear in the TCRdb table, and some are missing; sequencing was by immunoSEQ multiplex PCR. Seen here are around 220,000 clones, 60% to 85% observed once, and the top ten hold around a sixth. Sequenced sample: PBMCs. These receptors originate from a man between 35 and 55 years old in good health and CMV-seronegative.

The V call is TRBV6-6, the J call TRBJ1-1; no firm D call. Germline V gene data show CDR1 as MNHNY and CDR2 as SVGAGI (reference sequence). Between the trimmed V and J ends, which lost 5 bases and 11 bases, there was a span of 18 bases. The CDR3 has 13 residues. The CDR3 here is CASSPRVDQVAFF. CDR3 sequence (DNA): TGTGCCAGCAGTCCGCGGGTAGATCAGGTGGCTTTCTTT.

V usage is TRBV5-1 and J usage is TRBJ1-1; D is uncertain. The germline CDR1 and CDR2 sequences are SGHRS and YFSETQ. This CDR3 comprises 14 residues. V lost 0 bases, J lost 2 bases, and 8 bases lay in between. The CDR3 region is CASSLDGGNTEAFF. The CDR3 DNA reads TGCGCCAGCAGCTTGGACGGCGGAAACACTGAAGCTTTCTTT.

The chain couples TRBV5-1 to TRBJ1-2; D perhaps matches TRBD1 (6 bases). This CDR3 spans 16 amino acids. Germline V gene sequence: CDR1 SGHRS, CDR2 YFSETQ. V was clipped by 5 bases and J by 2 bases, with 19 bases between them. The CDR3 region has the DNA TGCGCCAGCAGACCGGGACAACAATTAGGGAACTATGGCTACACCTTC. It is translated as CASRPGQQLGNYGYTF. Full variable domain (remainder filled in from reference TRBV5-1 and TRBJ1-2): KAGVTQTPRYLIKTRGQQVTLSCSPISGHRSVSWYQQTPGQGLQFLFEYFSETQRNKGNFPGRFSGRQFSNSRSEMNVSTLELGDSALYLCASRPGQQLGNYGYTFGSGTRLTVV.

The chain recombines TRBV9 with TRBJ1-2, with D unresolved. In germline, CDR1 is SGDLS, CDR2 YYNGEE. Trimming pared 0 bases from V and 4 bases from J, leaving 16 bases between. The CDR3 runs 16 residues. The chain's CDR3 is CASSVDYSGLGYGYTF. As DNA, the CDR3 is TGTGCCAGCAGCGTAGATTACAGTGGGCTTGGCTATGGCTACACCTTC. The full variable domain, in which reference TRBV9 and TRBJ1-2 provide the parts outside the CDR3, is DSGVTQTPKHLITATGQRVTLRCSPRSGDLSVYWYQQSLDQGLQFLIQYYNGEERAKGNILERFSAQQFPDLHSELNLSSLELGDSALYFCASSVDYSGLGYGYTFGSGTRLTVV.

This rearrangement joins TRBV7-2 to TRBJ2-1; 9 nucleotides line up with TRBD1. The CDR3 is 15 residues long. The V gene's germline CDR1 is SGHTA and CDR2 FQGNSA. V lost 4 bases, J lost 7 bases, and 8 bases stayed unmatched. CDR3 protein: CASSSPGQGKNEQFF. CDR3 DNA sequence: TGTGCCAGCAGCTCACCGGGACAGGGAAAGAATGAGCAGTTCTTC.

This sequence joins TRBV4-1 and TRBJ1-4; 7 bases match TRBD1. V dropped 1 base and J dropped 10; count of bases not matched to a gene: 9. The CDR3 is 15 amino acids. From germline, CDR1 is MGHRA and CDR2 YSYEKL. The CDR3 sequence: CASSQVGTVERKLFF. In DNA form, the CDR3 reads TGCGCCAGCAGCCAAGTAGGGACAGTGGAGAGAAAACTGTTTTTT.

V is TRBV5-4 and J is TRBJ1-1, with 8 bases lining up with TRBD1. CDR1 is SGHNT, CDR2 YYREEE, per germline (reference sequence). The ends lost 1 base at V and 4 bases at J; junction bases unmatched: 3. The CDR3 is 14 residues long. In DNA form, the CDR3 reads TGTGCCAGCAGCTTGCAGGGGGCGATCACTGAAGCTTTCTTT. Protein sequence: CASSLQGAITEAFF.

The V gene is TRBV5-4, the J gene TRBJ2-3; perhaps TRBD2 as D (6 bases). The CDR3 consists of 15 residues. Per the germline V gene, CDR1 is SGHNT and CDR2 is YYREEE (reference sequence). V lost 2 bases to trimming and J lost 2 bases, with 12 bases between them. The CDR3 region has the DNA TGTGCCAGCAGCTTTACTAGCACCTCCACAGATACGCAGTATTTT. Residues: CASSFTSTSTDTQYF. The full variable domain, rest sourced from reference TRBV5-4 and TRBJ2-3, is ETGVTQSPTHLIKTRGQQVTLRCSSQSGHNTVSWYQQALGQGPQFIFQYYREEENGRGNFPPRFSGLQFPNYSSELNVNALELDDSALYLCASSFTSTSTDTQYFGPGTRLTVL.

The chain uses TRBV2 and TRBJ1-2; no firm D call. Trimming removed 4 bases from V and 5 bases from J, with 14 bases in between. This CDR3 is 14 amino acids long. Germline CDR1 SNHLY, CDR2 FYNNEI. CDR3 DNA sequence: TGTGCCAGCAGTGGGGCGGGCGCGGGGTATGGCTACACCTTC. As protein: CASSGAGAGYGYTF.

The V and J genes are TRBV5-1 and TRBJ2-6; D possibly corresponds to TRBD1 (5 bases). The V gene lost 5 bases and the J gene lost 4 bases, with 13 bases spanning the gap. Looked up from germline, CDR1 is SGHRS and CDR2 is YFSETQ. There are 15 residues in the CDR3. The CDR3 protein is CASSLGVAGANVLTF. CDR3 DNA sequence: TGCGCCAGCAGTTTAGGGGTCGCCGGGGCCAACGTCCTGACTTTC.

The V gene is TRBV29-1, the J gene TRBJ2-7; 11 bases map to TRBD2. The germline CDR1 and CDR2 sequences are SQVTM and ANQGSEA. This CDR3 has 14 residues. Trimming took 6 bases from V and 5 from J; bases not matched to a gene: 9. CDR3 loop: CSVGTSGGANEQYF. In nucleotides, the CDR3 is TGCAGCGTCGGGACTAGCGGAGGAGCCAACGAGCAGTACTTC.

This chain uses TRBV5-1 with TRBJ1-2; a weak D match, TRBD1 (6 bases). CDR1 is SGHRS and CDR2 is YFSETQ in the germline V gene. The CDR3 runs to 16 residues. V lost 0 bases to trimming and J lost 8 bases, with 20 bases between them. The chain's CDR3 is CASSLDSLLTGSGYTF. CDR3 DNA: TGCGCCAGCAGCTTGGATAGTCTACTCACAGGGAGCGGCTACACCTTC.

The chain employs TRBV9 and TRBJ2-7; TRBD2 aligns across 8 bases. CDR1 and CDR2 from the germline V gene are SGDLS and YYNGEE. V was pared by 1 base and J by 2 bases, with 14 bases of the junction left unmatched. This CDR3 is built from 18 residues. The CDR3 here is CASSVSPAGTSGTYEQYF. The CDR3 DNA sequence: TGTGCCAGCAGCGTAAGTCCGGCCGGAACTAGCGGAACCTACGAGCAGTACTTC.

The chain employs TRBV19 and TRBJ1-2; TRBD1 agrees at 8 bases. In germline, CDR1 is LNHDA, CDR2 SQIVND (reference sequence). V shed 7 bases and J 4 bases; nucleotides not matched to a gene: 2. This CDR3 is 12 amino acids long. CDR3 in DNA: TGTGCCAGTATGGACAGGGTCTATGGCTACACCTTC. Amino acids: CASMDRVYGYTF.

This clone is a singleton in its sample. The chain combines TRBV2 with TRBJ2-7; D is ambiguous. Looked up from germline, CDR1 is SNHLY and CDR2 is FYNNEI. Trimming took off 3 bases at V and 6 bases at J, with 6 bases between the two ends. This CDR3 region has 11 residues. CDR3 region: CASSDGVEQYF. DNA for the CDR3: TGTGCCAGCAGTGATGGAGTCGAGCAGTACTTC. Filled out from reference TRBV2 and TRBJ2-7, the complete variable domain reads EPEVTQTPSHQVTQMGQEVILRCVPISNHLYFYWYRQILGQKVEFLVSFYNNEISEKSEIFDDQFSVERPDGSNFTLKIRSTKLEDSAMYFCASSDGVEQYFGPGTRLTVT.

The chain links TRBV11-2 to TRBJ2-3, with 7 bases identical to TRBD1. V lost 5 bases, J lost 3 bases, and 11 bases stayed unmatched. Germline V CDR1 and CDR2: SGHAT, FQNNGV. This CDR3 is built from 16 residues. The DNA of the CDR3 is TGTGCCAGCAGCGGGCGGGCAGGGGGAACTACAGATACGCAGTATTTT. Protein product: CASSGRAGGTTDTQYF.

The chain is built from TRBV10-3 and TRBJ1-5, with a tentative D call TRBD1 (5 bases). V lost 8 bases and J lost 5, with 13 bases in between. CDR1 and CDR2 (germline): ENHRY, SYGVKD. The CDR3 runs 13 residues. CDR3 residues: CAIGERGDQPQHF. The CDR3 bases are TGTGCCATCGGGGAGCGGGGGGATCAGCCCCAGCATTTT.

V usage is TRBV5-4 and J usage is TRBJ2-3, with 9 bases aligning to TRBD1. V was clipped by 4 bases and J by 9 bases; unmatched bases: 9. The germline gives CDR1 SGHNT, CDR2 YYREEE (reference sequence). The CDR3 loop spans 14 amino acids. The CDR3 reads CASSRDRDGATQYF. Written as DNA, the CDR3 is TGTGCCAGCAGCCGGGACAGGGATGGGGCGACGCAGTATTTT. Looking up the rest from reference TRBV5-4 and TRBJ2-3 gives the full variable domain: ETGVTQSPTHLIKTRGQQVTLRCSSQSGHNTVSWYQQALGQGPQFIFQYYREEENGRGNFPPRFSGLQFPNYSSELNVNALELDDSALYLCASSRDRDGATQYFGPGTRLTVL.

The chain links TRBV19 to TRBJ1-5; D is unclear. V was shortened by 4 bases and J by 0 bases, with 7 bases between the two germline ends. CDR3 length equals 14 residues. From germline, CDR1 is LNHDA and CDR2 SQIVND (reference sequence). In nucleotides, the CDR3 is TGTGCCAGTAGTAATCAAAATAGCAATCAGCCCCAGCATTTT. Translated, it gives CASSNQNSNQPQHF.

This CDR3 is CASSGTGRQPQHF. Here the CDR3 DNA reads TGTGCCAGCAGTGGGACAGGGAGGCAGCCCCAGCATTTT. The V call is TRBV6-1, the J call TRBJ1-5; 8 nucleotides match TRBD1. The V gene end was trimmed by 4 bases and the J gene end by 7 bases; junction bases not matched to a gene: 3. The germline V gene has CDR1 MNHNS and CDR2 SASEGT. CDR3 length: 13 amino acids.

The chain joins TRBV27 to TRBJ2-7, with 10 positions matching TRBD2. CDR3 length equals 15 residues. Germline CDR1 MNHEY, CDR2 SMNVEV (reference sequence). After removal of 5 bases from V and 2 bases from J, the junction contained 6 bases not matched to a gene. The CDR3 nucleotides are TGTGCCAGCAGTGTACAACTAGCGGGACCCTACGAGCAGTACTTC. It specifies CASSVQLAGPYEQYF.

CDR3 sequence: CASSVPPASGRWDTGELFF. In nucleotides, the CDR3 is TGTGCCAGCAGCGTACCCCCGGCTAGCGGGAGATGGGACACCGGGGAGCTGTTTTTT. The V call is TRBV9, the J call TRBJ2-2, with 10 bases aligning to TRBD2. The trim removed 1 base at V and 3 bases at J, leaving 12 bases unmatched. This CDR3 comprises 19 residues. CDR1 and CDR2 from the germline V gene are SGDLS and YYNGEE.

V gene TRBV5-6 combines with J gene TRBJ1-2; D remains unclear. The V gene's germline CDR1 is SGHDT and CDR2 YYEEEE. V was cut by 6 bases and J by 5 bases, with 17 bases left in between. CDR3 length: 14 residues. The CDR3 nucleotides read TGTGCCAGCAACCCGAAGTCAGATTTTTATGGCTACACCTTC. This translates into CASNPKSDFYGYTF.

The rearrangement links TRBV18 to TRBJ1-5; D call uncertain. The V and J ends lost 4 bases and 1 base respectively, with 11 bases between them. This CDR3 is 15 amino acids long. Germline CDR1 and CDR2: KGHSH and LQKENI. The CDR3 spells CASSHRWESNQPQHF. Written as DNA, the CDR3 is TGTGCCAGCTCACATCGGTGGGAGAGCAATCAGCCCCAGCATTTT.

This clone showed up just a few times. The chain is built from TRBV19 and TRBJ2-7; 9 bases are a match to TRBD1. Germline CDR1 reads LNHDA; CDR2 reads SQIVND (reference sequence). This CDR3 comprises 15 residues. The V gene end was trimmed by 5 bases and the J gene end by 5 bases; junction bases not matched to a gene: 10. The CDR3 nucleotides read TGTGCCAGTAGTCCTTCAGGGACAGGGACCCACGAGCAGTACTTC. As protein: CASSPSGTGTHEQYF.

The chain links TRBV4-3 to TRBJ1-2; TRBD1 matches at 8 bases. The V segment lost 0 bases and the J segment 7 bases; nucleotides outside the gene matches: 4. Germline CDR1 LGHNA, CDR2 YSLEER. The length of the CDR3 is 14 residues. Here the CDR3 reads CASSQDTGGSGYTF. The CDR3 DNA sequence: TGCGCCAGCAGCCAAGATACAGGGGGTAGTGGCTACACCTTC.

The gene calls are TRBV28 and TRBJ2-7, with D possibly matching TRBD2 (6 bases). CDR3 size: 16 residues. Trimming took 7 bases from V and 6 from J, leaving 25 bases between them. CDR1 and CDR2 from the germline V gene are MDHEN and SYDVKM. The CDR3 here is CASTPRVGGGPLEQYF. The CDR3 DNA reads TGTGCCAGCACCCCAAGGGTGGGGGGTGGTCCTCTCGAGCAGTACTTC.

The chain employs TRBV27 and TRBJ1-5; no reliable D call. Deletions cut 4 bases from V and 0 bases from J, with 7 bases between. The germline gives CDR1 MNHEY, CDR2 SMNVEV (reference sequence). The CDR3 length is 14 residues. CDR3: CASSSQYSNQPQHF. The CDR3 DNA reads TGTGCCAGCAGTTCACAGTATAGCAATCAGCCCCAGCATTTT.